This paragraph reports one TCR beta chain. Data came from immunoSEQ multiplex PCR; TCRdb stores just in-frame clones and leaves some out. Here the sample spans about 300,000 clones, 65% to 85% being singletons. These data originate in a study of blood T cell repertoires in COVID-19. Study-wide background: Collection of acute and convalescent COVID-19 samples took place in the United States, Italy and Spain.

Between the trimmed V and J ends, which lost 4 bases and 1 base, there was a span of 27 bases. The germline CDR1 and CDR2 sequences are SGHRS and YFSETQ. There are 19 residues in the CDR3. Seattle-derived patients entered the study during active infection and were followed longitudinally. What was sequenced was peripheral blood. J is TRBJ2-7 and V is TRBV5-1; weak D call: TRBD1 (6 bases). This clonotype was sampled from a human donor with COVID-19, enrolled during active disease. The donor label of this sample is uncertain. Here the CDR3 reads CASSPSYGTLPAESYEQYF. CDR3 coding DNA: TGCGCCAGCAGCCCTAGTTATGGGACACTCCCAGCAGAATCCTACGAGCAGTACTTC.